The clone carrying this T cell receptor (beta chain) has only a few counts. No antigen is known for it. The CDR3 is 16 amino acids. Per the germline V gene, CDR1 is MDHEN and CDR2 is SYDVKM. Trimming left V 6 bases short and J 2 bases short, with 17 bases between. This sample was included in a study of response to subunit inactivated influenza vaccine. TCRdb analysed the RT-PCR reads with MiXCR anew, one entry per CDR3 protein. The sample gives 290,000 or so distinct CDR3 sequences, approximately 20% of which show up once; around 10% is in the top ten. Study-wide findings and caveats: Seasonal influenza vaccination, on each occasion, was suggested by the authors to recruit few new T cells.

The source was PBMCs from blood, collected less than 22 months after vaccination. This chain joins TRBV28 and TRBJ1-3; no firm D call. This sequence originates from a man aged 50 to 69 who received an inactivated influenza vaccine. CDR3 residues: CASSTGFRAPGNTIYF. The CDR3 DNA sequence: TGTGCCAGCAGCACCGGTTTCCGGGCCCCTGGAAACACCATATATTTT.